This entry lists 3 T cell receptor beta chains sequenced from one sample in a study of tumor-infiltrating lymphocytes in primary liver carcinoma. Unsorted bulk tissue (about 20-32 mg) underwent RNA and DNA co-extraction. Constant-region priming of 500 to 550 ng total RNA yielded TCR beta cDNA. Sequencing libraries for TCR beta derived from three nested multiplex PCR rounds that used slightly modified ARM-PCR. TRBV1-TRBV30 forward primers paired with a C-beta reverse primer were used in the first two PCR rounds, which ran approximately 10 cycles each. TCRdb reanalysed the multiplex PCR reads using MiXCR and keeps one entry per CDR3 protein. This sample has tens of thousands of distinct CDR3 sequences, with approximately 82% found just once. The sample comprised tumor-adjacent normal liver tissue. The receptors originated from a middle-aged man with primary liver carcinoma and hepatitis B virus infection.

This clonotype has just one count. The rearrangement joins TRBV29-1 to TRBJ2-7, with 7 bases lining up with TRBD1. Germline CDR1 reads SQVTM; CDR2 reads ANQGSEA. CDR3 length: 13 amino acids. This CDR3 reads CNVETDRDYEQYF. The DNA for the CDR3 is TGCAACGTGGAAACCGACAGGGACTACGAGCAGTACTTC.

This rearrangement joins TRBV6-1 to TRBJ2-5; D is unresolved. CDR1 MNHNS and CDR2 SASEGT come from the germline V gene. CDR3 size: 15 residues. Trimming removed 2 bases from V and 0 bases from J, with 10 bases in between. The CDR3 is CASSEIPVDQETQYF. CDR3 DNA sequence: TGTGCCAGCAGTGAAATACCAGTGGACCAAGAGACCCAGTACTTC.

This clonotype came up once. The junction shows a germline mismatch at one end, possibly a read error. The genes are TRBV5-1 and TRBJ2-7; a weak D match, TRBD2 (7 bases). This CDR3 has 14 residues. Germline CDR1 SGHRS, CDR2 YFSETQ. CDR3 in amino acids: CAGSFGGQAYEQYF. CDR3 coding DNA: TGCGCCGGCAGCTTCGGGGGGCAGGCCTATGAGCAGTACTTC.